This entry describes one TCR beta chain. Germline-derived CDR1 and CDR2 are LGHNA and YSLEER. This CDR3 has 15 residues. Making cDNA involved eight separate reactions per sample. No DNA is given; TCRdb re-called the 5' RACE reads and lists each CDR3 protein once. The repertoire table contains more than 100,000 distinct CDR3 sequences. This sample stems from a study of monozygotic twins with inflammatory bowel disease. The origin of this receptor is a human donor with ulcerative colitis or Crohn's disease, or a healthy co-twin of an affected twin (not recorded which). This rearrangement joins TRBV4-3 to TRBJ2-1; TCRdb outputs TRBD2, but without DNA this stays unchecked. The sample consisted of blood. The CDR3 reads CASSQGLAGYNEQFF.